This T cell receptor (beta chain) was observed in a study of cytomegalovirus exposure and HLA in healthy donors. Germline loops: CDR1 LGHNA, CDR2 YSLEER. Trimming removed 1 base from V and 7 bases from J; junction bases left unmatched: 3. The CDR3 is 14 residues long. On this clone: As yet, its antigen is unknown. At the DNA level, this CDR3 is encoded by other sequences in the same sample as well.

Vbeta (60) and Jbeta (13) primers were used in the PCR. Produced via immunoSEQ multiplex PCR; TCRdb's table is partial and in-frame only. The sample has 150,000 to 200,000 clones; approximately 12% are singletons. Study findings and constraints: Available immune exposure information covered CMV serostatus only. Excluded were some V segments that proved indistinguishable, including TRBV6-2 and TRBV6-3.

The J gene is TRBJ1-5, the V gene TRBV4-3, with 8 bases identical to TRBD1. This receptor was taken from a man aged 50-59 years in good health and CMV-seropositive. The sample consisted of PBMCs. CDR3 region: CASSQGTGNQPQHF. As DNA, the CDR3 is TGCGCCAGCAGCCAAGGGACAGGGAACCAGCCCCAGCATTTT.